Listed here are 13 T cell receptor beta chains from one sample, sequenced in a study of patients and donors after allogeneic stem cell transplantation. A single record per CDR3 protein comes from TCRdb applying MiXCR to the RT-PCR reads. This table has 57,000 or so distinct CDR3 sequences, roughly 13% appearing once. Sequenced input: blood, either unsorted or a sorted T cell fraction (not recorded which). All receptors derive from a human donor who was either an allogeneic HSCT recipient or a stem cell or donor lymphocyte infusion donor (not recorded which). It is not recorded whose cells these are; they may come from a transplant donor.

This clonotype occurred a few times. The chain couples TRBV15 to TRBJ2-1; 12 positions agree with TRBD2. Germline loops: CDR1 LNHNV, CDR2 YYDKDF (reference sequence). V lost 4 bases, J lost 8 bases, and 9 bases stayed unmatched. CDR3 length equals 16 residues. CDR3 residues: CATSNSGLAGFYEQFF. In nucleotides, the CDR3 is TGTGCCACCAGCAATTCAGGACTAGCGGGATTCTATGAGCAGTTCTTC.

V and J are TRBV6-1 and TRBJ2-7; 7 nucleotides line up with TRBD2. V lost 4 bases and J lost 6; bases outside the gene matches: 6. Looked up from germline, CDR1 is MNHNS and CDR2 is SASEGT. The CDR3 has 13 amino acids. DNA for the CDR3: TGTGCCAGCAGTGCCGAGCCGGGGGGCGAGCAGTACTTC. Its protein is CASSAEPGGEQYF.

V usage is TRBV7-2 and J usage is TRBJ2-3, with TRBD1 as a possible D gene (6 bases). The CDR3 is 15 amino acids. The V and J ends lost 3 bases and 0 bases respectively, with 10 bases between them. Germline-derived CDR1 and CDR2 are SGHTA and FQGNSA. As DNA, the CDR3 is TGTGCCAGCAGCTTGACAGGATATAGCACAGATACGCAGTATTTT. Amino acids: CASSLTGYSTDTQYF.

The V and J genes are TRBV15 and TRBJ2-2; TRBD2 agrees at 8 bases. From germline, CDR1 is LNHNV and CDR2 YYDKDF (reference sequence). The CDR3 covers 15 residues. Trimming took 1 base from V and 4 from J; bases not matched to a gene: 2. CDR3 sequence reads: CATSRAGGPTGELFF. The CDR3 DNA sequence: TGTGCCACCAGCAGAGCGGGGGGGCCCACCGGGGAGCTGTTTTTT.

This clonotype was detected only a few times. The chain links TRBV5-5 to TRBJ2-7, with TRBD2 identical over 9 bases. The germline gives CDR1 SGHKS, CDR2 YYEKEE (reference sequence). Unmatched junction bases numbered 4, after V lost 2 bases and J lost 4 bases. The CDR3 length is 14 residues. The CDR3 sequence is CASSFVAGEYEQYF. CDR3 in DNA: TGTGCCAGCAGCTTCGTAGCGGGAGAGTACGAGCAGTACTTC.

This clonotype turned up a few times. The CDR3 here is CASSGRSSTDTQYF. The CDR3 coding sequence is TGTGCCAGCAGCGGGAGGTCTAGCACAGATACGCAGTATTTT. The chain employs TRBV21-1 and TRBJ2-3; the table gives TRBD2 as D, unverified against the DNA. TRBV21-1 is a pseudogene locus. The CDR3 loop spans 14 amino acids.

Only a few counts were recorded for this clonotype. This chain's CDR3 is CASSEAGELFF. CDR3 nucleotides: TGTGCCAGCAGTGAGGCCGGGGAGCTGTTTTTT. The chain employs TRBV2 and TRBJ2-2; D not certain. Germline loops: CDR1 SNHLY, CDR2 FYNNEI. The V and J ends lost 3 bases and 6 bases respectively, with 2 bases between them. The CDR3 runs 11 residues.

As to this clonotype: A much larger clone differs by one base, so this may be a read error. V and J are TRBV27 and TRBJ1-5, with D hard to call. The DNA end is a closer match to TRBJ2-3, so the J assignment may be wrong. The CDR3 is made up of 14 amino acids. The germline V gene has CDR1 MNHEY and CDR2 SMNVEV (reference sequence). DNA for the CDR3: TGTGCCAGCAGTTTCGGTCAAATTAATCAGCCCCAGTATTTT. It yields the protein CASSFGQINQPQYF.

This clonotype was counted between two and nine times. This chain uses TRBV14 with TRBJ2-2; tentative D call: TRBD1 (6 bases). CDR3 size: 14 residues. Trimming removed 4 bases from V and 3 bases from J, with 9 bases in between. Per germline, CDR1 SGHDN and CDR2 FVKESK. In nucleotides, the CDR3 is TGTGCCAGCAGCCGGGGGCGCGACACCGGGGAGCTGTTTTTT. It yields the protein CASSRGRDTGELFF.

This clonotype turned up a few times. The junction does not match germline at one end; this may be a read error. The chain couples TRBV7-9 to TRBJ1-1; TRBD1 is a possible D gene (5 bases). Looked up from germline, CDR1 is SEHNR and CDR2 is FQNEAQ (reference sequence). CDR3 length: 12 amino acids. CDR3 protein: CASSLDRTEDFF. DNA for the CDR3: TGTGCCAGCAGCTTAGACAGGACTGAAGATTTCTTT. Using reference TRBV7-9 and TRBJ1-1 for the parts outside the CDR3, the full variable domain is DTGVSQNPRHKITKRGQNVTFRCDPISEHNRLYWYRQTLGQGPEFLTYFQNEAQLEKSRLLSDRFSAERPKGSFSTLEIQRTEQGDSAMYLCASSLDRTEDFFGQGTRLTVV.

The sample holds a few counts of this clonotype. This chain connects TRBV11-2 to TRBJ1-2; D is possibly TRBD1 (6 bases). Trimming left V 1 base short and J 3 bases short, with 9 bases between. Germline values: CDR1 SGHAT, CDR2 FQNNGV. The CDR3 is 14 residues long. This CDR3 is CASSLGGADYGYTF. The CDR3 nucleotides read TGTGCCAGCAGCTTAGGGGGGGCAGACTATGGCTACACCTTC.

This clonotype turned up a few times. This CDR3 is CASSPGERRSGNTIYF. The CDR3 region has the DNA TGTGCCAGCAGCCCCGGAGAGAGGAGGTCTGGAAACACCATATATTTT. The chain links TRBV12-3 or TRBV12-4 to TRBJ1-3, with no clear D. The CDR3 has 16 amino acids. The ends were cut back, 6 bases at V and 1 base at J, with 16 bases in the middle.

The rearrangement uses TRBV6-5 and TRBJ2-7, with D possibly matching TRBD1 (5 bases). This CDR3 comprises 14 residues. Germline CDR1 MNHEY, CDR2 SVGAGI. The V end was cut by 2 bases, the J end by 2 bases, with 10 bases between. DNA of the CDR3: TGTGCCAGCAGTTACGCAGGGTTGACCTACGAGCAGTACTTC. It specifies CASSYAGLTYEQYF.